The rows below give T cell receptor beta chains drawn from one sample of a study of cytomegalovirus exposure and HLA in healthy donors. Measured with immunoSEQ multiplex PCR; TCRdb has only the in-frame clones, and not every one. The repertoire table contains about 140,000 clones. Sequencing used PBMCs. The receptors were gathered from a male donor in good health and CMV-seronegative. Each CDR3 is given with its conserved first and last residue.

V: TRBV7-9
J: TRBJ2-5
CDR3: CASSFLGGETQYF

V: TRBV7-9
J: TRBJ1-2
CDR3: CASSLTGEEELNYGYTF

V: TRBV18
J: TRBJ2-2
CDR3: CASSPLQGLAGGSNTGELFF

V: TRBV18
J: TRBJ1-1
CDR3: CASTWTDLNTEAFF

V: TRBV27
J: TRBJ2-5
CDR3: CASSFGVGGETQYF

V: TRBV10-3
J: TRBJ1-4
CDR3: CAISESGTGIVELFF

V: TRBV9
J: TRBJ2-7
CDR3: CASSVEGDEQYF

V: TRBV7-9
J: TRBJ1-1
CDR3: CASSLGWTGNDWNTEAFF

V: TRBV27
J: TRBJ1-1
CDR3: CASSRMGQGNTEAFF

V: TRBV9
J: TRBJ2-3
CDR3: CASSVGGVTDTQYF

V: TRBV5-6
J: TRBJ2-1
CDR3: CASSPLAGVTIRYNEQFF

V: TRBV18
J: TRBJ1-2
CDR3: CASSRDSNYGYTF

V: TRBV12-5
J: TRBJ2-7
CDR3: CASGLIQGYEQYF

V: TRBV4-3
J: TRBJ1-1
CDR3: CASSQDGTGRPEAFF

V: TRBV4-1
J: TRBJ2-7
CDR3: CASSQEPGQGDEQYF

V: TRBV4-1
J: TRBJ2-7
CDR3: CASSQGTVSYEQYF

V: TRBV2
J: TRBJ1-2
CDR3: CASSVPGSYGYTF

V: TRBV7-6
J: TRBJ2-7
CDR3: CASSSGTDEQYF

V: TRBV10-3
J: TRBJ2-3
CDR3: CAISPSSGQGVTDTQYF

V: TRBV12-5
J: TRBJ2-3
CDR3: CASGPGLAGGGSTQYF

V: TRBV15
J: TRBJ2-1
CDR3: CATSRDYRTGLNEQFF

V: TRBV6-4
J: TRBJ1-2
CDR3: CASSDSAGVNYGYTF

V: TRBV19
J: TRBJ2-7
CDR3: CASSSLGGFRQYF

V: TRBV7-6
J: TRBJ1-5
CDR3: CASSPRSDQPQHF

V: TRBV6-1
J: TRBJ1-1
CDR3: CASSEIVRQRRENTEAFF

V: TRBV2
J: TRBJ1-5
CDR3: CASSSGTGGLQGQPQHF

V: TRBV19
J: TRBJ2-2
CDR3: CASSLMPTGLNTGELFF

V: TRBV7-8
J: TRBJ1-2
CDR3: CASSLADLQGAGNYGYTF

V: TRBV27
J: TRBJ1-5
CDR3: CASSYATGSWASNQPQHF

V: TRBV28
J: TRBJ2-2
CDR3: CASSLNRGLVGTGELFF

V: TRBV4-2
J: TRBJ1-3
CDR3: CASSQVNQGAGGNTIYF

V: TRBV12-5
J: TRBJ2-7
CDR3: CASGLISPTGVYEQYF

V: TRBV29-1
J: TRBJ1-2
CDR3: CSVDGTGVGYTF

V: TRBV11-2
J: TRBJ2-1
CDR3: CASSFSGGVYNEQFF

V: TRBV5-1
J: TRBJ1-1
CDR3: CASSWGVTMNTEAFF

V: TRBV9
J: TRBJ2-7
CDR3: CASSVARGQGDEQYF

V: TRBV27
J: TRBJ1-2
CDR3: CASSLSVQGTYGYTF

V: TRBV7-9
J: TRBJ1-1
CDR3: CASSLVQKEAFF

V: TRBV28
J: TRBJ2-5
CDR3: CASSRGLADNQETQYF

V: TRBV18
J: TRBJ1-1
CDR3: CASSPAGVNTEAFF

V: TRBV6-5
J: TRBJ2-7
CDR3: CASSRPGSLGIEQYF

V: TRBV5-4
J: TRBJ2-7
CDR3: CASSQVPQGQGIPEQYF

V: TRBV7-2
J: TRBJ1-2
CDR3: CASSLDPGYGYTF

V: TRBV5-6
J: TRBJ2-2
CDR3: CASSQNRVPTGELFF

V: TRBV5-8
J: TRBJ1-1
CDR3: CASSLDRPNTEAFF

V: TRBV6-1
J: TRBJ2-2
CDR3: CATGVLAENTGELFF

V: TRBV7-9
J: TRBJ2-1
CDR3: CASSSLQGNFYNEQFF

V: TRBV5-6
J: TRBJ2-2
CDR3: CASSSTLLREVDGELFF

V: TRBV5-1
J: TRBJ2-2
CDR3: CASSRATGELFF

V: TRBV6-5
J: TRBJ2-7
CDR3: CASRGGQGTYEQYF

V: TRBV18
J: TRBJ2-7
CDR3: CASSLNRDHTYEQYF

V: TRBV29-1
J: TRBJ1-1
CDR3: CSVLGASGGTEAFF

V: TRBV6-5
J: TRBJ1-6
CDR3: CASRLTGEVGSPLHF